Below are 14 T cell receptor beta chains sequenced from a single sample in a study of CD8+ T cells in alopecia areata (dated by TCRdb to the late 2010s). Library creation used the immunoSEQ multiplex PCR assay. For TCR sequencing, RNA was extracted from every sample and reverse transcribed into cDNA to serve as template. The table comes from immuneACCESS by way of TCRdb, which keeps in-frame sequences with V and J called. Part of the clones is missing from these tables; in studies checked, under half for an unresolved V gene and the rest for unknown reasons. The sample table holds more than 200,000 clones, of which more than 55% were seen once. Roughly 1.2% of the sample goes to the ten largest clones. Reading the label with the study, this specimen's treatment or condition is: oral pan-JAK inhibitor, 5-10 mg twice daily. The sequences come from CD4+ T cells sorted from blood, collected at week 44, from a patient treated with tofacitinib. The receptors derive from a human donor with alopecia areata.

The genes are TRBV5-1 and TRBJ2-4, with D perhaps TRBD1 (5 bases). The CDR3 loop spans 16 amino acids. V lost 4 bases to trimming and J lost 2 bases, with 16 bases between them. The germline CDR1 and CDR2 sequences are SGHRS and YFSETQ. CDR3 loop: CASSMDPTGSKNIQYF. CDR3 bases: TGCGCCAGCAGCATGGACCCAACAGGATCCAAAAACATTCAGTACTTC.

This sequence joins TRBV10-2 and TRBJ1-5, with 8 bases lining up with TRBD1. The CDR3 sequence is 13 residues long. Germline trimming cut 5 bases from V and 7 bases from J; bases unmatched to any gene: 4. From germline, CDR1 is WSHSY and CDR2 SAAADI. The CDR3 coding sequence is TGCGCCAGCAGTCTGGACAGGGAGCAGCCCCAGCATTTT. It yields the protein CASSLDREQPQHF.

J is TRBJ2-1 and V is TRBV5-6; a weak D match, TRBD2 (6 bases). The CDR3 runs 19 residues. Germline loops: CDR1 SGHDT, CDR2 YYEEEE. V shed 0 bases and J shed 4 bases, with 23 bases lying between them. CDR3 sequence reads: CASSLVPGERGPLYNEQFF. CDR3 nucleotides: TGTGCCAGCAGCTTGGTCCCGGGGGAACGGGGACCGTTGTACAATGAGCAGTTCTTC.

The CDR3 spells CASSENLRDEEAFF. As DNA, the CDR3 is TGTGCCAGCAGTGAAAACTTGCGGGACGAAGAAGCTTTCTTT. The rearrangement uses TRBV25-1 and TRBJ1-1, with TRBD1 as a possible D gene (5 bases). The V gene's germline CDR1 is MGHDK and CDR2 SYGVNS. The V and J ends lost 2 bases and 8 bases respectively, with 15 bases between them. This CDR3 is built from 14 residues.

The chain links TRBV29-1 to TRBJ2-1; the D is unclear. V was shortened by 1 base and J by 7 bases, with 20 bases between the two germline ends. This CDR3 comprises 16 residues. CDR1 is SQVTM and CDR2 is ANQGSEA in the germline V gene. CDR3: CSVEGRLLPNQNEQFF. In DNA, the CDR3 is TGCAGCGTTGAAGGTCGACTCCTCCCTAATCAGAATGAGCAGTTCTTC.

The chain recombines TRBV18 with TRBJ1-2; D ambiguous. Between the trimmed V and J ends, which lost 3 bases and 3 bases, there was a span of 11 bases. The germline gives CDR1 KGHSH, CDR2 LQKENI. This CDR3 region has 14 residues. The CDR3 sequence: CASSPSRSDYGYTF. CDR3 DNA sequence: TGTGCCAGCTCACCGTCCCGCTCCGACTATGGCTACACCTTC.

This chain joins TRBV5-4 and TRBJ2-7; D perhaps matches TRBD2 (6 bases). CDR1 and CDR2 from the germline V gene are SGHNT and YYREEE (reference sequence). V lost 5 bases, J lost 5 bases, and 11 bases lay in between. CDR3 length: 12 residues. The CDR3 DNA is TGTGCCAGCAGTTCGCCGGGGGACGAGCAGTACTTC. Its protein is CASSSPGDEQYF. Filled out from reference TRBV5-4 and TRBJ2-7, the complete variable domain reads ETGVTQSPTHLIKTRGQQVTLRCSSQSGHNTVSWYQQALGQGPQFIFQYYREEENGRGNFPPRFSGLQFPNYSSELNVNALELDDSALYLCASSSPGDEQYFGPGTRLTVT.

The chain employs TRBV27 and TRBJ2-7, with D tentatively TRBD1 (5 bases). V lost 3 bases and J lost 2, with 11 bases in between. This CDR3 region has 14 residues. Germline CDR1 reads MNHEY; CDR2 reads SMNVEV (reference sequence). This chain's CDR3 is CASSFGQFPYEQYF. The CDR3 DNA is TGTGCCAGCAGTTTCGGACAATTTCCCTACGAGCAGTACTTC.

This clone was recorded a few times. The chain carries TRBV2 and TRBJ2-5; 10 bases match TRBD2. The V and J ends lost 7 bases and 2 bases, in that order; junction bases with no gene match: 7. CDR1 SNHLY and CDR2 FYNNEI come from the germline V gene. The CDR3 extends over 15 amino acids. Here the CDR3 DNA reads TGTGCCAGCACTCCGCGGACTAGCGGACAAGAGACCCAGTACTTC. Translated, it gives CASTPRTSGQETQYF.

Concerning this clone itself: In the same sample, other DNA sequences code for this CDR3. The V call is TRBV7-2, the J call TRBJ1-2; D not certain. The V end was cut by 1 base, the J end by 5 bases, with 5 bases between. In germline, CDR1 is SGHTA, CDR2 FQGNSA. This CDR3 has 12 amino acids. Written as DNA, the CDR3 is TGTGCCAGCAGCTTAGTCTCATATGGCTACACCTTC. Translation: CASSLVSYGYTF.

The V gene is TRBV6-5, the J gene TRBJ1-4, with D unclear. Germline loops: CDR1 MNHEY, CDR2 SVGAGI. Trimming removed 2 bases from V and 4 bases from J, with 8 bases in between. This CDR3 has 14 residues. The CDR3 nucleotides read TGTGCCAGCAGTTACGGAGGTGGTAATGAAAAACTGTTTTTT. It is translated as CASSYGGGNEKLFF.

This chain joins TRBV29-1 and TRBJ2-1; D not resolved. Trimming removed 3 bases from V and 5 bases from J, with 23 bases in between. This CDR3 has 17 residues. Germline CDR1 SQVTM, CDR2 ANQGSEA. In nucleotides, the CDR3 is TGCAGCGTTGATTCGTTAGTTTCCCATCGTAGAAACAATGAGCAGTTCTTC. It yields the protein CSVDSLVSHRRNNEQFF.

The rearrangement uses TRBV29-1 and TRBJ1-1; 7 bases are shared with TRBD1. The trim removed 6 bases at V and 10 bases at J, leaving 5 bases unmatched. This CDR3 is built from 10 residues. Germline V lookup: CDR1 SQVTM, CDR2 ANQGSEA. The CDR3 DNA follows: TGCAGCGTGGTGACAGGGAGAGCTTTCTTT. This codes for CSVVTGRAFF.

The rearrangement links TRBV30 to TRBJ1-1; no firm D call. V was cut by 2 bases and J by 1 base, with 8 bases left in between. The CDR3 is made up of 13 amino acids. Looked up from germline, CDR1 is GTSNPN and CDR2 is SVGIG (reference sequence). The CDR3 is CAWSNGGNTEAFF. The CDR3 DNA is TGTGCCTGGAGTAACGGAGGGAACACTGAAGCTTTCTTT.